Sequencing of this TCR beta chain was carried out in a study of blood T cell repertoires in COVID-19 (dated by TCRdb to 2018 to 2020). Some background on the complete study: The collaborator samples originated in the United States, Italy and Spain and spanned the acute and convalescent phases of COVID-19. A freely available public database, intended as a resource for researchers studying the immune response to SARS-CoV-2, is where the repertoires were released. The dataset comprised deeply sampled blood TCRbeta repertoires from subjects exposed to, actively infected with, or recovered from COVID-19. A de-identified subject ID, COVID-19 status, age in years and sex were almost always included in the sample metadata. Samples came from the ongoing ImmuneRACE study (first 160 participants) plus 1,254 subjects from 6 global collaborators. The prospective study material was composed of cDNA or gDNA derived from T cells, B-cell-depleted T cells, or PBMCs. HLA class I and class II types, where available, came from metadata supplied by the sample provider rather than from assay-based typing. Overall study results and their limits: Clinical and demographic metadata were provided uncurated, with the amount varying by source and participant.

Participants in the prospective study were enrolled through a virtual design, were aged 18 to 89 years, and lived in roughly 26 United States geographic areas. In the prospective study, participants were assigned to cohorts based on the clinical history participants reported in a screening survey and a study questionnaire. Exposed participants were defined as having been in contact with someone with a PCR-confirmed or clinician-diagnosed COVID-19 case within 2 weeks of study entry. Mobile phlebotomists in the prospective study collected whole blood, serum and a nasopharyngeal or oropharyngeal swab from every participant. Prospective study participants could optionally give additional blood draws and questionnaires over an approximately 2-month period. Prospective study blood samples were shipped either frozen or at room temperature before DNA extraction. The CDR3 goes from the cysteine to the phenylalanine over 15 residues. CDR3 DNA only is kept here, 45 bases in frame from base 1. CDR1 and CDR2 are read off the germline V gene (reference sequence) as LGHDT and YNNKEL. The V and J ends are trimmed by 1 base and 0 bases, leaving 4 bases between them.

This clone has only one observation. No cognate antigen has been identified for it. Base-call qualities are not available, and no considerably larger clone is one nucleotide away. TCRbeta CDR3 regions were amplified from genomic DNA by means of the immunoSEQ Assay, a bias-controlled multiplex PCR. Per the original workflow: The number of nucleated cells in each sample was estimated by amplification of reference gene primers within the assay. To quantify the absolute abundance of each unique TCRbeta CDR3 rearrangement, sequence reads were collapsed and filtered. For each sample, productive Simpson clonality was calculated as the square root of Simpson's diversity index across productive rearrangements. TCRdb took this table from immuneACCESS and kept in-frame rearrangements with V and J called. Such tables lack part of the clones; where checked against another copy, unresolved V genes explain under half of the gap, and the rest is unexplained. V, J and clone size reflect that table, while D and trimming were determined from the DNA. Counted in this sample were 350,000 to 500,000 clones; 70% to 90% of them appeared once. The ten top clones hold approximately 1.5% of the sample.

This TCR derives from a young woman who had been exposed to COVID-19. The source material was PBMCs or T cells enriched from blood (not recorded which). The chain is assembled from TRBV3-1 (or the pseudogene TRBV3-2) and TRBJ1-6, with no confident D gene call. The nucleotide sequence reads TGTGCCAGCAGCCAAGTCAGCTCCTATAATTCACCCCTCCACTTT. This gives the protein CASSQVSSYNSPLHF.